This T cell receptor beta chain was identified during a study of radiotherapy plus CTLA-4 blockade in lung cancer (dated by TCRdb to 2017 to 2018). Study-wide context: Among enrolled patients, under 20% had an objective response and about 30% reached disease control. The study at large found these results: TCR clones derived from tumors expanded in peripheral blood after treatment with radiotherapy and ipilimumab. The strongest predictors of response, as reported, were early dynamic changes in blood T cell clones along with a rise in serum interferon-beta after radiation.

V and J lose 6 bases and 3 bases, and a span of 18 bases separates them. The CDR3 has 14 amino acids, counting the end cysteine and phenylalanine. This entry keeps only the CDR3 DNA: 42 bases, framed from base 1. The germline V gene gives CDR1 as SQVTM and CDR2 as ANQGSEA. Regarding this clone: The antigen this receptor binds is unknown. No base quality values were provided; no much bigger clone lies one nucleotide off.

Library prep was done by the immunoSEQ multiplex PCR assay. Sourced from immuneACCESS, this table was stored by TCRdb with only in-frame sequences that have V and J called. A share of the clones is absent; for the studies checked, an unresolved V gene accounts for under half, and the remainder has no known explanation. This sample holds about 110,000 clones; more than 75% were observed only once. Around 2% of the sample goes to the ten largest clones. In this study, focal radiation therapy paired with CTLA-4 blockade (ipilimumab) was tested in patients who had chemo-refractory metastatic non-small-cell lung cancer.

The clonotype was recovered from a human donor with non-small cell lung cancer that progressed on radiotherapy plus ipilimumab. Some clones in this sample may be carry-over from other donors' samples. Sample: peripheral blood, taken from a patient treated with radiotherapy plus ipilimumab. The rearranged chain carries TRBV29-1 and TRBJ2-7, with a tentative D gene TRBD1 over 7 matching bases. In nucleotide form, the sequence is TGCAGCGTAAAAGTGGCAGGGGGGAACTACGAGCAGTACTTC. Protein translation: CSVKVAGGNYEQYF.